Shown below are 24 T cell receptor beta chains from a single sample sequenced in a study of cytomegalovirus exposure and HLA in healthy donors. Only in-frame clones appear in the TCRdb table, and some are missing; sequencing was by immunoSEQ multiplex PCR. The sample lists 40,000 to 55,000 clones; approximately 94% were seen once. Sequenced sample: PBMCs. The receptors here all came from a woman between 18 and 29 years old in good health and CMV-seronegative.

This clone showed up just once. V and J are TRBV5-8 and TRBJ1-5, with TRBD1 matching over 11 bases. Germline values: CDR1 SGHTS, CDR2 YDEGEE. This CDR3 has 15 residues. Trimming cost V 3 bases and J 2 bases; bases outside gene matches: 1. In DNA form, the CDR3 reads TGTGCCAGCAGCTCGGGACAGGGGGGCAATCAGCCCCAGCATTTT. Translating gives CASSSGQGGNQPQHF.

This chain uses TRBV5-4 with TRBJ1-2, with a weak D call TRBD1 (5 bases). This CDR3 has 15 amino acids. Germline lookup yields CDR1 SGHNT and CDR2 YYREEE (reference sequence). V was clipped by 2 bases and J by 2 bases, with 13 bases between them. The CDR3 region is CASSFPDRVNYGYTF. DNA for the CDR3: TGTGCCAGCAGCTTTCCCGACAGAGTAAACTATGGCTACACCTTC.

This clone showed up just a few times. CDR3 region: CASSLETGPQHF. The CDR3 DNA reads TGTGCCAGCAGCTTAGAAACTGGGCCCCAGCATTTT. V usage is TRBV7-2 and J usage is TRBJ1-5; D unresolved. V was shortened by 1 base and J by 9 bases, with 7 bases between the two germline ends. The V gene's germline CDR1 is SGHTA and CDR2 FQGNSA. There are 12 residues in the CDR3.

The rearrangement joins TRBV6-1 to TRBJ2-4; TRBD1 matches at 7 bases. The CDR3 is made up of 18 amino acids. V lost 3 bases to trimming and J lost 3 bases; unmatched junction nucleotides: 14. Germline CDR1 reads MNHNS; CDR2 reads SASEGT. CDR3: CASSETGLWGIDKNIQYF. DNA of the CDR3: TGTGCCAGCAGTGAGACAGGGTTATGGGGCATCGACAAAAACATTCAGTACTTC.

The chain has TRBV29-1 and TRBJ2-7; 8 bases are shared with TRBD2. This CDR3 is built from 13 residues. V lost 5 bases, J lost 0 bases, and 3 bases stayed unmatched. Germline V gene data show CDR1 as SQVTM and CDR2 as ANQGSEA. The CDR3 reads CSVQAGVSYEQYF. In DNA form, the CDR3 reads TGCAGCGTTCAAGCGGGGGTCTCCTACGAGCAGTACTTC.

This clone has a handful of counts. CDR3 loop: CASSDSEGTDTQYF. In nucleotides, the CDR3 is TGTGCCAGCAGTGACTCAGAGGGCACAGATACGCAGTATTTT. The chain is built from TRBV6-4 and TRBJ2-3; D is undetermined. The CDR3 length is 14 residues. With 0 bases removed from V and 1 base from J, the gap between germline ends came to 5 bases. Germline V gene sequence: CDR1 MRHNA, CDR2 SNTAGT.

This clone was seen a single time. V is TRBV5-4 and J is TRBJ2-5; TRBD2 might be the D (7 bases). V lost 0 bases, J lost 5 bases, and 14 bases lay in between. The CDR3 is made up of 15 amino acids. Germline loops: CDR1 SGHNT, CDR2 YYREEE (reference sequence). This chain's CDR3 is CASSLEVGGGETQYF. In DNA form, the CDR3 reads TGTGCCAGCAGCTTGGAGGTGGGAGGGGGGGAGACCCAGTACTTC. Using reference TRBV5-4 and TRBJ2-5 for the parts outside the CDR3, the full variable domain is ETGVTQSPTHLIKTRGQQVTLRCSSQSGHNTVSWYQQALGQGPQFIFQYYREEENGRGNFPPRFSGLQFPNYSSELNVNALELDDSALYLCASSLEVGGGETQYFGPGTRLLVL.

This chain joins TRBV19 and TRBJ2-1; D perhaps matches TRBD2 (5 bases). V shed 5 bases and J shed 5 bases, with 22 bases lying between them. The CDR3 has 17 amino acids. Germline CDR1 is LNHDA and CDR2 is SQIVND (reference sequence). CDR3 residues: CASSVLPDSTWDNEQFF. In DNA, the CDR3 is TGTGCCAGTAGTGTACTACCGGACTCGACTTGGGACAATGAGCAGTTCTTC.

The chain is built from TRBV7-2 and TRBJ1-1; D remains unclear. The germline CDR1 and CDR2 sequences are SGHTA and FQGNSA. V was shortened by 2 bases and J by 5 bases, with 12 bases between the two germline ends. CDR3 length: 14 amino acids. The CDR3 DNA reads TGTGCCAGCAGCTTAAATAGTCGGGGTACTGAAGCTTTCTTT. It codes for CASSLNSRGTEAFF.

This chain joins TRBV19 and TRBJ2-4, with D uncertain. Trimming pared 3 bases from V and 0 bases from J, leaving 9 bases between. Germline CDR1 reads LNHDA; CDR2 reads SQIVND (reference sequence). The CDR3 extends over 15 amino acids. Here the CDR3 reads CASSMARLAKNIQYF. In nucleotides, the CDR3 is TGTGCCAGTAGTATGGCCAGGTTAGCCAAAAACATTCAGTACTTC.

The chain is built from TRBV19 and TRBJ2-5, with 7 positions matching TRBD1. CDR3 length: 17 residues. Germline CDR1 LNHDA, CDR2 SQIVND (reference sequence). V dropped 4 bases and J dropped 1; count of bases not matched to a gene: 12. As DNA, the CDR3 is TGTGCCAGTAGTACCCCATCCTTAGGACAGGTCCAAGAGACCCAGTACTTC. It yields the protein CASSTPSLGQVQETQYF.

This clone was counted once. The genes are TRBV28 and TRBJ1-2, with 8 nucleotides matching TRBD1. V lost 5 bases to trimming and J lost 2 bases; unmatched junction nucleotides: 13. Germline CDR1 and CDR2: MDHEN and SYDVKM. CDR3 length equals 17 residues. The CDR3 reads CASSQTGTGLLNYGYTF. The DNA of the CDR3 is TGTGCCAGCAGTCAAACCGGGACAGGACTTTTAAACTATGGCTACACCTTC.

The chain recombines TRBV6-5 with TRBJ2-5, with 9 bases identical to TRBD1. This CDR3 is 15 amino acids long. V gave up 5 bases and J gave up 1 base; unmatched junction bases: 5. Germline values: CDR1 MNHEY, CDR2 SVGAGI. The CDR3 loop is CASSQGTGFQETQYF. Here the CDR3 DNA reads TGTGCCAGCAGTCAAGGGACAGGGTTCCAAGAGACCCAGTACTTC.

The V call is TRBV2, the J call TRBJ2-5; tentatively, D is TRBD1 (6 bases). The V gene lost 4 bases and the J gene lost 1 base, with 10 bases spanning the gap. CDR3 size: 14 residues. Germline loops: CDR1 SNHLY, CDR2 FYNNEI. CDR3 in DNA: TGTGCCAGCAGTGCGACAGGAACCCAAGAGACCCAGTACTTC. Protein product: CASSATGTQETQYF.

J is TRBJ2-7 and V is TRBV7-2, with 15 bases lining up with TRBD2. V shed 6 bases and J 5 bases; nucleotides not matched to a gene: 8. CDR1 is SGHTA and CDR2 is FQGNSA in the germline V gene. The CDR3 is 16 amino acids. The CDR3 reads CASSTTGTSGGHEQYF. In DNA form, the CDR3 reads TGTGCCAGCAGTACCACCGGGACTAGCGGGGGGCACGAGCAGTACTTC.

The V call is TRBV5-8, the J call TRBJ2-3, with 9 positions matching TRBD1. Germline V CDR1 and CDR2: SGHTS, YDEGEE. The ends lost 4 bases at V and 3 bases at J; junction bases unmatched: 9. The CDR3 extends over 16 amino acids. The CDR3, as DNA: TGTGCCAGCAGCCCCGGGACAGGGAGGGGAACAGATACGCAGTATTTT. It yields the protein CASSPGTGRGTDTQYF.

This chain links TRBV7-9 with TRBJ2-5; possibly TRBD1 for D (6 bases). The V and J ends lost 6 bases and 5 bases respectively, with 13 bases between them. The V gene's germline CDR1 is SEHNR and CDR2 FQNEAQ (reference sequence). The CDR3 totals 13 residues. Here the CDR3 DNA reads TGTGCCAGCAGTATAGGGGGTTGGGAGACCCAGTACTTC. This gives the protein CASSIGGWETQYF.

This sequence joins TRBV5-1 and TRBJ1-3, with TRBD1 matching 7 bases. CDR3 length: 15 residues. V trimming: 4 bases; J trimming: 4 bases; junction bases outside the gene matches: 8. Germline lookup yields CDR1 SGHRS and CDR2 YFSETQ. CDR3 residues: CASSPGQAGGNTIYF. CDR3 sequence (DNA): TGCGCCAGCAGCCCTGGACAGGCGGGAGGAAACACCATATATTTT.

The chain uses TRBV13 and TRBJ2-5; 10 bases match TRBD1. Germline V gives CDR1 PRHDT, CDR2 FYEKMQ (reference sequence). This CDR3 spans 16 amino acids. V shed 2 bases and J 5 bases; nucleotides not matched to a gene: 8. CDR3 nucleotides: TGTGCCAGCAGCTTACCTGGGACAGGGGATTTGGAGACCCAGTACTTC. It translates to CASSLPGTGDLETQYF.

The sample holds one count of this clone. The CDR3 coding sequence is TGTGCCAGCACCTCTGGGCAGTTTAATTCACCCCTCCACTTT. It yields the protein CASTSGQFNSPLHF. This chain links TRBV28 with TRBJ1-6; D gene ambiguous. Germline assignment: CDR1 MDHEN and CDR2 SYDVKM. V lost 7 bases to trimming and J lost 6 bases, with 13 bases between them. CDR3 size: 14 residues.

This chain joins TRBV7-8 and TRBJ2-7; D may be TRBD1 (6 bases). The germline V gene has CDR1 SGHVS and CDR2 FQNEAQ. The V end was cut by 10 bases, the J end by 0 bases, with 10 bases between. This CDR3 contains 12 residues. CDR3 amino acids: CATRDNSYEQYF. DNA for the CDR3: TGTGCCACCCGGGACAACTCCTACGAGCAGTACTTC.

V and J are TRBV28 and TRBJ1-2; maybe TRBD1 (5 bases). In germline, CDR1 is MDHEN, CDR2 SYDVKM. This CDR3 has 14 residues. Deletions cut 5 bases from V and 3 bases from J, with 13 bases between. CDR3 DNA: TGTGCCAGCAGTCCGCGGGGGAGCTACTATGGCTACACCTTC. Translated, it gives CASSPRGSYYGYTF.

This chain uses TRBV19 with TRBJ1-2; no clear D gene. The V end was cut by 6 bases, the J end by 0 bases, with 11 bases between. The CDR3 has 14 amino acids. The V gene's germline CDR1 is LNHDA and CDR2 SQIVND (reference sequence). In DNA form, the CDR3 reads TGTGCCAGTAGCGGAGAACTCCCTAACTATGGCTACACCTTC. It encodes CASSGELPNYGYTF.

The genes are TRBV28 and TRBJ2-7; D possibly corresponds to TRBD2 (5 bases). V was shortened by 4 bases and J by 1 base, with 14 bases between the two germline ends. The CDR3 loop spans 15 amino acids. In germline, CDR1 is MDHEN, CDR2 SYDVKM. In nucleotides, the CDR3 is TGTGCCAGCAGTTCAGTTGGGAGACCGTCCTACGAGCAGTACTTC. Translating it yields CASSSVGRPSYEQYF.